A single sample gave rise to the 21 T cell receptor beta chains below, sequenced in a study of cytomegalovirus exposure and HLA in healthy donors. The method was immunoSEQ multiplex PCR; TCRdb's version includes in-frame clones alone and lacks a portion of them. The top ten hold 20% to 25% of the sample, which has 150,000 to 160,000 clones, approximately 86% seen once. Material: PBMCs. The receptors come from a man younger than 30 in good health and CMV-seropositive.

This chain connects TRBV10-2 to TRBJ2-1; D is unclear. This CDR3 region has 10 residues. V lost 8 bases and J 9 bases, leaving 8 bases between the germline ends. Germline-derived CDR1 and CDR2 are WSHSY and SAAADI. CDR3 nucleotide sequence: TGCGCCAGCGGTACAAGTGAGCAGTTCTTC. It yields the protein CASGTSEQFF.

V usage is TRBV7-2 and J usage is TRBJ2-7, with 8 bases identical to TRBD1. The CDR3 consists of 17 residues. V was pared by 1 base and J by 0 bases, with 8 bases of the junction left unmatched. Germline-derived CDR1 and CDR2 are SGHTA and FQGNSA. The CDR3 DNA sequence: TGTGCCAGCAGCTTAGAGGGGGGACAGGCTAGCTCCTACGAGCAGTACTTC. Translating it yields CASSLEGGQASSYEQYF. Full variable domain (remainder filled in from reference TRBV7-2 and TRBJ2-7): GAGVSQSPSNKVTEKGKDVELRCDPISGHTALYWYRQSLGQGLEFLIYFQGNSAPDKSGLPSDRFSAERTGGSVSTLTIQRTQQEDSAVYLCASSLEGGQASSYEQYFGPGTRLTVT.

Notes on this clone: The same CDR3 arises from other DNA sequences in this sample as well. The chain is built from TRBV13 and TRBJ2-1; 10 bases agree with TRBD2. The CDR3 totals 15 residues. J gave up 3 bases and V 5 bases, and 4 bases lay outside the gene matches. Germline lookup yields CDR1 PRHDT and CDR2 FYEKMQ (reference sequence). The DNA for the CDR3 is TGTGCCAGCAGCCCTCCTAGCGGGGGCTACAATGAGCAGTTCTTC. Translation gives CASSPPSGGYNEQFF. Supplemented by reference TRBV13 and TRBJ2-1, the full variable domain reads AAGVIQSPRHLIKEKRETATLKCYPIPRHDTVYWYQQGPGQDPQFLISFYEKMQSDKGSIPDRFSAQQFSDYHSELNMSSLELGDSALYFCASSPPSGGYNEQFFGPGTRLTVL.

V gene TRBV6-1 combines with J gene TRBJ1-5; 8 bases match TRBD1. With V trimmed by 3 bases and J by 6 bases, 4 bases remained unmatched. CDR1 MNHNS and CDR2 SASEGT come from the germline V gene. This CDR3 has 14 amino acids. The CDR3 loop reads CASSERQGFQPQHF. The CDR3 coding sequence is TGTGCCAGCAGTGAGAGACAGGGGTTTCAGCCCCAGCATTTT.

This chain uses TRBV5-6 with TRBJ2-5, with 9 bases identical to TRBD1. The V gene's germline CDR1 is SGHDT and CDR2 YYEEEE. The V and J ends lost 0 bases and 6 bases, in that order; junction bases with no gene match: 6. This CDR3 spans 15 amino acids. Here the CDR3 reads CASSLDRGRLKTQYF. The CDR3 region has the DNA TGTGCCAGCAGCTTGGACAGGGGGCGGTTAAAGACCCAGTACTTC.

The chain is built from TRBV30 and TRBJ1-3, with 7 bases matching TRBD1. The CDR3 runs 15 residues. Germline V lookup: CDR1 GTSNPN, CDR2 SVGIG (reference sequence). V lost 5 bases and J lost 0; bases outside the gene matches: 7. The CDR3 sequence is CAWAPGGNSGNTIYF. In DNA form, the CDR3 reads TGTGCCTGGGCCCCAGGGGGGAACTCTGGAAACACCATATATTTT. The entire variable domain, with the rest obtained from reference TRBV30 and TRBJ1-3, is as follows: SQTIHQWPATLVQPVGSPLSLECTVEGTSNPNLYWYRQAAGRGLQLLFYSVGIGQISSEVPQNLSASRPQDRQFILSSKKLLLSDSGFYLCAWAPGGNSGNTIYFGEGSWLTVV.

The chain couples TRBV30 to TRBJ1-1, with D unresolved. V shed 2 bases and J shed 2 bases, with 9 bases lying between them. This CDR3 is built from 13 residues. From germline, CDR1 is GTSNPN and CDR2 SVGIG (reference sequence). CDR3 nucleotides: TGTGCCTGGAGTAAGGGAGGAAACACTGAAGCTTTCTTT. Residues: CAWSKGGNTEAFF.

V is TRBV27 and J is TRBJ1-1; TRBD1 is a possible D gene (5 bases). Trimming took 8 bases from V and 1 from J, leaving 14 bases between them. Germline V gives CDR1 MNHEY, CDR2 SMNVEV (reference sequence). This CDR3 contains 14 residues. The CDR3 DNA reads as TGTGCCAGCCGGGACGGGGGGACGAACACTGAAGCTTTCTTT. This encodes CASRDGGTNTEAFF.

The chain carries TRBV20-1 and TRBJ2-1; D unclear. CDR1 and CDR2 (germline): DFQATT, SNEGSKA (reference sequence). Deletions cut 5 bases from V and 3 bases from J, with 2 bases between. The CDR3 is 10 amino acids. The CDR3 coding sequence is TGCAGTGCTCTCTACAATGAGCAGTTCTTC. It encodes CSALYNEQFF.

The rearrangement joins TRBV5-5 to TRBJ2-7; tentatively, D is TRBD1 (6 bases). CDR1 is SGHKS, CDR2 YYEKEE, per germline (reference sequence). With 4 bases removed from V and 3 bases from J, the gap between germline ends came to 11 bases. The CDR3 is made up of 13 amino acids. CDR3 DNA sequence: TGTGCCAGCAGCGCCCGGGACAACTACGAGCAGTACTTC. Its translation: CASSARDNYEQYF.

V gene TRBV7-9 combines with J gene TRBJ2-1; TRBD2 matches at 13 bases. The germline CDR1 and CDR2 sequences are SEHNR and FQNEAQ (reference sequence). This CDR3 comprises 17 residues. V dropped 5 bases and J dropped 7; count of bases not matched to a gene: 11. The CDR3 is CASSAMTSGRSGNEQFF. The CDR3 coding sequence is TGTGCCAGCAGCGCGATGACTAGCGGGAGGTCGGGAAATGAGCAGTTCTTC.

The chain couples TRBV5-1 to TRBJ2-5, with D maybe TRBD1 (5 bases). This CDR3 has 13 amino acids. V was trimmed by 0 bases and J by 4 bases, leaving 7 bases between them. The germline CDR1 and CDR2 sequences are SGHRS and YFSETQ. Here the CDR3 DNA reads TGCGCCAGCAGCTTGGGCAGGGTAGAGACCCAGTACTTC. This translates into CASSLGRVETQYF.

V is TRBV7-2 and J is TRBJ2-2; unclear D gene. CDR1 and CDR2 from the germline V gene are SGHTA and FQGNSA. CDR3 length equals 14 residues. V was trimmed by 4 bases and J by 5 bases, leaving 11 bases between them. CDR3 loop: CASSSAQWTGELFF. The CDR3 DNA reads TGTGCCAGCAGCTCCGCACAGTGGACCGGGGAGCTGTTTTTT. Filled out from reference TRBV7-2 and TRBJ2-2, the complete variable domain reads GAGVSQSPSNKVTEKGKDVELRCDPISGHTALYWYRQSLGQGLEFLIYFQGNSAPDKSGLPSDRFSAERTGGSVSTLTIQRTQQEDSAVYLCASSSAQWTGELFFGEGSRLTVL.

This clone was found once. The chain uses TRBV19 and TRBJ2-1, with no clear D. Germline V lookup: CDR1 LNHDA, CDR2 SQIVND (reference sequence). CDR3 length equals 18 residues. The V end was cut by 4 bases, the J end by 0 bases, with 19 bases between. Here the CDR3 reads CASSKEPPRLSSYNEQFF. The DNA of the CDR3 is TGTGCCAGTAGTAAGGAGCCCCCGCGGCTGAGCTCCTACAATGAGCAGTTCTTC.

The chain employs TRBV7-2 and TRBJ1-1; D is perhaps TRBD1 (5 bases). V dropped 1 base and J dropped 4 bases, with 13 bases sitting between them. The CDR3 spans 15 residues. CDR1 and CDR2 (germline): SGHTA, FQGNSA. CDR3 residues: CASSLVRGSGTEAFF. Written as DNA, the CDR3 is TGTGCCAGCAGCTTAGTAAGGGGATCGGGCACTGAAGCTTTCTTT.

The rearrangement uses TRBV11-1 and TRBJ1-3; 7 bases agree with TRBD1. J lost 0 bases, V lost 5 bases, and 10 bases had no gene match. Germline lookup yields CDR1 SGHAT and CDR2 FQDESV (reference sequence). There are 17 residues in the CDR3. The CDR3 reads CASSESPDRSSGNTIYF. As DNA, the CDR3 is TGTGCCAGCAGCGAAAGCCCGGACAGGTCCTCTGGAAACACCATATATTTT.

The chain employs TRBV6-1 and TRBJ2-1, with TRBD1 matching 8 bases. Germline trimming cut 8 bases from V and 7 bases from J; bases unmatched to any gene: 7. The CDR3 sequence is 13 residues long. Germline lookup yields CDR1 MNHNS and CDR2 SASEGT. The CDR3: CASGDRNMNEQFF. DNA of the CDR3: TGTGCCAGCGGGGACAGGAATATGAATGAGCAGTTCTTC.

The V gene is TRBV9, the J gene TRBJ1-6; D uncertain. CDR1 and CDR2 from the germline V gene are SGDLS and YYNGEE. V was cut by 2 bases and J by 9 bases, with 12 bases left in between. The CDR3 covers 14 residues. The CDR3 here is CASSVDLFSSPLHF. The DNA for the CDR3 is TGTGCCAGCAGCGTGGACTTGTTTAGTTCACCCCTCCACTTT.

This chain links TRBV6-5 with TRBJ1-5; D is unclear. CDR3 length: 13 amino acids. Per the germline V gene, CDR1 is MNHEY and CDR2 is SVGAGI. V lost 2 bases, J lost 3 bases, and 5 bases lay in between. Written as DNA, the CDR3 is TGTGCCAGCAGTTACGGAGACAATCAGCCCCAGCATTTT. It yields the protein CASSYGDNQPQHF.

The DNA of the CDR3 is TGTGCCAGCAGTCCCCCCGGGACAGATGGCTACACCTTC. Protein sequence: CASSPPGTDGYTF. The chain uses TRBV27 and TRBJ1-2; 7 nucleotides align to TRBD1. The V gene end was trimmed by 5 bases and the J gene end by 6 bases; junction bases not matched to a gene: 6. From germline, CDR1 is MNHEY and CDR2 SMNVEV (reference sequence). The CDR3 has 13 amino acids.

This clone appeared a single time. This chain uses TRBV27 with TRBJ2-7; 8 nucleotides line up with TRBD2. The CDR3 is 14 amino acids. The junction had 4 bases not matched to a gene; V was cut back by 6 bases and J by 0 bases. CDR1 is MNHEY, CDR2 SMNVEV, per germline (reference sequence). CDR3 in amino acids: CASSLAGPSYEQYF. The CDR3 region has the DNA TGTGCCAGCAGCCTAGCGGGTCCCTCCTACGAGCAGTACTTC.